The rows below give T cell receptor beta chains drawn from one sample of a study of T cells after yellow fever vaccination. TCRdb reanalysed the 5' RACE reads using MiXCR and keeps one entry per CDR3 protein. The sample lists some 120,000 distinct CDR3 sequences; about 7% were seen once. The material sequenced was CD4+ T cells sorted from PBMCs, taken 10 days after the first yellow fever vaccination. These receptors originate from a man aged 18 to 35 who received the YFV17D yellow fever vaccine. Both conserved end residues are part of each CDR3. Each record gives: D gene, clone size, J gene, V gene, CDR3 DNA, CDR3 protein. A D gene is named only where the DNA matches it firmly. Clone size is stated in some rows and not others, as once, few, many or a class when expanded.

D: TRBD1
size: few
J: TRBJ1-2
V: TRBV19
DNA: TGTGCCAGTAGTCTCCAGGACAGGGGAAGCTATGGCTACACCTTC
CDR3: CASSLQDRGSYGYTF

D: TRBD2
size: few
J: TRBJ2-1
V: TRBV11-2
DNA: TGTGCCAGCAGCCCCGCCCCCCAGCGGGGTTCTCATAGCTCCTACAATGAGCAGTTCTTC
CDR3: CASSPAPQRGSHSSYNEQFF

D: .
size: many
J: TRBJ2-3
V: TRBV20-1
DNA: TGCAGTGCTAGCGACGTCACAGATACGCAGTATTTT
CDR3: CSASDVTDTQYF

D: TRBD1
size: few
J: TRBJ1-2
V: TRBV6-5
DNA: TGTGCCAGCAGTTACTCGAGTGAGGGGGCGACGGGCTACACCTTC
CDR3: CASSYSSEGATGYTF

D: TRBD2
size: many
J: TRBJ2-4
V: TRBV18
DNA: TGTGCCAGCTCACCTCTAGCGGGGACTAAAAACATTCAGTACTTC
CDR3: CASSPLAGTKNIQYF

D: .
size: many
J: TRBJ1-1
V: TRBV5-1
DNA: TGCGCCAGCAGCTTGGATGAGGGGAGGACTGAAGCTTTCTTT
CDR3: CASSLDEGRTEAFF

D: .
size: many
J: TRBJ2-7
V: TRBV4-1
DNA: TGCGCCAGCAGCCAAGAGGACAGAGAAACCTACGAGCAGTACTTC
CDR3: CASSQEDRETYEQYF

D: .
size: many
J: TRBJ1-2
V: TRBV9
DNA: TGTGCCAGCAGCGTAGAGGAAGGGAATGGCTACACCTTC
CDR3: CASSVEEGNGYTF

D: TRBD1
size: many
J: TRBJ1-5
V: TRBV7-8
DNA: TGTGCCAGCAGCAGTGGAGGGGGCGGAAGCAATCAGCCCCAGCATTTT
CDR3: CASSSGGGGSNQPQHF

D: TRBD2
size: few
J: TRBJ2-2
V: TRBV5-4
DNA: TGTGCCAGCAGCTACCCGGGGGGGGGACCGAACACCGGGGAGCTGTTTTTT
CDR3: CASSYPGGGPNTGELFF

D: .
size: many
J: TRBJ2-5
V: TRBV25-1
DNA: TGTGCCAGCAGTGAGGTTTTCGAGACCCAGTACTTC
CDR3: CASSEVFETQYF

D: .
size: many
J: TRBJ1-5
V: TRBV5-6
DNA: TGTGCCAGCAGTGAGGGGAGGTGGGGCAATCAGCCCCAGCATTTT
CDR3: CASSEGRWGNQPQHF

D: .
size: many
J: TRBJ1-1
V: TRBV7-2
DNA: TGTGCCAGCAGCTCGGGGCCGTGGACTGAAGCTTTCTTT
CDR3: CASSSGPWTEAFF

D: .
size: many
J: TRBJ2-2
V: TRBV20-1
DNA: TGCAGTGCTAGTTTAGCGAACACCGGGGAGCTGTTTTTT
CDR3: CSASLANTGELFF

D: .
size: .
J: TRBJ2-3
V: TRBV5-1
DNA: TGCGCCAGCAGCCGGGATGGGTATACGAAGTATTTT
CDR3: CASSRDGYTKYF

D: .
size: many
J: TRBJ1-5
V: TRBV18
DNA: TGTGCCAGCTCACCGGGTCCCCCGGCAAGACCCCAGCATTTT
CDR3: CASSPGPPARPQHF

D: .
size: many
J: TRBJ2-5
V: TRBV6-5
DNA: TGTGCCAGCAGTTACTCGATGGGGGGAAGTGAAAAATTC
CDR3: CASSYSMGGSEKF

D: .
size: many
J: TRBJ1-4
V: TRBV27
DNA: TGTGCCAGCAGTTCGTCAGGAACTAATGAAAAACTGTTTTTT
CDR3: CASSSSGTNEKLFF

D: .
size: many
J: TRBJ2-2
V: TRBV24-1
DNA: TGTGCCACCAGTGATCCGAAGCTGGGTCTCGGGGAGCTGTTTTTT
CDR3: CATSDPKLGLGELFF

D: .
size: many
J: TRBJ1-5
V: TRBV7-2
DNA: TGTGCCAGCAGCTTAGGTCAGGGCGGAGGGATTTGGCCCCAGCATTTT
CDR3: CASSLGQGGGIWPQHF

D: .
size: few
J: TRBJ1-1
V: TRBV4-3
DNA: TGCGCCAGCAGCCAAGGGGGGGGGCAACTACTGAACACTGAAGCTTTCTTT
CDR3: CASSQGGGQLLNTEAFF

D: .
size: many
J: TRBJ2-5
V: TRBV12-3/TRBV12-4
DNA: TGTGCCAGCAGTTTTGGGGGAAAAACCAATATCTCTTTC
CDR3: CASSFGGKTNISF

D: TRBD1
size: many
J: TRBJ1-6
V: TRBV5-1
DNA: TGCGCCAGCCACAGGGGGGGCCAGGATTCACCCCTCCACTTT
CDR3: CASHRGGQDSPLHF

D: .
size: many
J: TRBJ1-3
V: TRBV4-1
DNA: TGCGCCAGCAGCCAAGATAGCACGGCAGGAAACACCATATATTTT
CDR3: CASSQDSTAGNTIYF

D: .
size: many
J: TRBJ1-6
V: TRBV5-1
DNA: TGCGCCAGCAGCTCACAGGGCCCGGGATATAATTCACCCCTCCACTTT
CDR3: CASSSQGPGYNSPLHF

D: TRBD2
size: many
J: TRBJ2-5
V: TRBV7-2
DNA: TGTGCCAGCAGCTCAACAGCGGGGGGCGAGGGAGAGACCCAGTACTTC
CDR3: CASSSTAGGEGETQYF

D: .
size: many
J: TRBJ2-1
V: TRBV4-3
DNA: TGCGCCAGCAGCGGGGGACCCCGCTACAATGAGCAGTTCTTC
CDR3: CASSGGPRYNEQFF

D: TRBD1
size: many
J: TRBJ1-3
V: TRBV20-1
DNA: TGCAGTGCTAGAGCGACAGGGAGCTCTGGAAACACCATATATTTT
CDR3: CSARATGSSGNTIYF

D: TRBD1
size: many
J: TRBJ2-2
V: TRBV19
DNA: TGTGCCAGTACCAGACAGGGGACTCACGGGGAGCTGTTTTTT
CDR3: CASTRQGTHGELFF

D: TRBD2
size: many
J: TRBJ2-3
V: TRBV6-2/TRBV6-3
DNA: TGTGCCAGCAGTTCCTGGACTAGCGGGGGGGCCGGCACAGATACGCAGTATTTT
CDR3: CASSSWTSGGAGTDTQYF

D: TRBD2
size: many
J: TRBJ2-3
V: TRBV20-1
DNA: TGCAGTGCGTGGCGGGGGGAGGCAGATACGCAGTATTTT
CDR3: CSAWRGEADTQYF

D: .
size: many
J: TRBJ2-2
V: TRBV28
DNA: TGTGCCAGCAGTTTGTCAGGGGAAAACACCGGGGAGCTGTTTTTT
CDR3: CASSLSGENTGELFF

D: .
size: .
J: TRBJ2-7
V: TRBV10-3
DNA: TGTGCCATCAGTGAGTCGGCCGGGGGTGGGGAGCAGTACTTC
CDR3: CAISESAGGGEQYF

D: .
size: .
J: TRBJ2-3
V: TRBV7-2
DNA: TGTGCCCGCAGCCTCTTTACAGATACGCAGTATTTT
CDR3: CARSLFTDTQYF

D: .
size: many
J: TRBJ2-5
V: TRBV7-2
DNA: TGTGCCAGCAGCTTAAGGACTCCTCAAGAGACCCAGTACTTC
CDR3: CASSLRTPQETQYF

D: .
size: many
J: TRBJ1-5
V: TRBV20-1
DNA: TGCAGTGCTAGAGATCGTTTTACAGGATCAATCAGCCCCCAGCATTTT
CDR3: CSARDRFTGSISPQHF

D: .
size: many
J: TRBJ2-5
V: TRBV7-2
DNA: TGTGCCAGCAGCTTTTGGGGGGCAGAGACCCAGTACTTC
CDR3: CASSFWGAETQYF

D: .
size: many
J: TRBJ1-1
V: TRBV5-4
DNA: TGTGCCAGCAGCCCGACTGTCTCTTCTCCGAACACTGAAGCTTTCTTT
CDR3: CASSPTVSSPNTEAFF

D: TRBD1
size: many
J: TRBJ1-2
V: TRBV20-1
DNA: TGCAGTGCTAGAGATCTCGGACAGGCGCTGAAAGGTGGCTACACCTTC
CDR3: CSARDLGQALKGGYTF

D: TRBD2
size: many
J: TRBJ2-7
V: TRBV7-2
DNA: TGTGCCAGCAGCTTTACTAGCGGGGGGTCCTACGAGCAGTACTTC
CDR3: CASSFTSGGSYEQYF

D: TRBD1
size: few
J: TRBJ1-2
V: TRBV7-2
DNA: TGTGCCAGCAGCTTGGGTTACAGGGGGCACGGCTACACCTTC
CDR3: CASSLGYRGHGYTF

D: .
size: many
J: TRBJ2-3
V: TRBV7-3
DNA: TGTGCCAGCAGCTTTGCTAGTACAGATACGCAGTATTTT
CDR3: CASSFASTDTQYF

D: .
size: many
J: TRBJ2-5
V: TRBV18
DNA: TGTGCCAGCTCACTTCGACAGCCCGATCGTCACGGGGAGACCCAGTACTTC
CDR3: CASSLRQPDRHGETQYF

D: .
size: many
J: TRBJ2-1
V: TRBV5-1
DNA: TGCGCCAGCAGCGGGTACACCGCTAATGAGCAGTTCTTC
CDR3: CASSGYTANEQFF

D: TRBD1
size: many
J: TRBJ1-6
V: TRBV5-6
DNA: TGTGCCAGCAGCTTCGGACAGGGGGCGGGTAATTCACCCCTCCACTTT
CDR3: CASSFGQGAGNSPLHF

D: TRBD2
size: .
J: TRBJ2-5
V: TRBV5-6
DNA: TGTGCCAGCAGCTTGGCCCGGACTAGCGGGGGGAGAGAGACCCAGTACTTC
CDR3: CASSLARTSGGRETQYF

D: .
size: .
J: TRBJ2-1
V: TRBV5-1
DNA: TGCGCCAGCAGCCCCCTGGGACAGGGAAGGAGCGGGGGACTTTACAATGAGCAGTTCTTC
CDR3: CASSPLGQGRSGGLYNEQFF

D: .
size: many
J: TRBJ1-1
V: TRBV7-7
DNA: TGTGCTAGCCCTCCTCTAGGGGACTCGGCTTTCTTT
CDR3: CASPPLGDSAFF

D: TRBD2
size: many
J: TRBJ2-5
V: TRBV12-3/TRBV12-4
DNA: TGTGCCAGCAGTTTAAAGCGGGGGGGCCTTGGGACCCAGTACTTC
CDR3: CASSLKRGGLGTQYF

D: .
size: .
J: TRBJ2-4
V: TRBV19
DNA: TGTGCCACCAAAATGGAGCCCTCGGACATTCAGTACTTC
CDR3: CATKMEPSDIQYF